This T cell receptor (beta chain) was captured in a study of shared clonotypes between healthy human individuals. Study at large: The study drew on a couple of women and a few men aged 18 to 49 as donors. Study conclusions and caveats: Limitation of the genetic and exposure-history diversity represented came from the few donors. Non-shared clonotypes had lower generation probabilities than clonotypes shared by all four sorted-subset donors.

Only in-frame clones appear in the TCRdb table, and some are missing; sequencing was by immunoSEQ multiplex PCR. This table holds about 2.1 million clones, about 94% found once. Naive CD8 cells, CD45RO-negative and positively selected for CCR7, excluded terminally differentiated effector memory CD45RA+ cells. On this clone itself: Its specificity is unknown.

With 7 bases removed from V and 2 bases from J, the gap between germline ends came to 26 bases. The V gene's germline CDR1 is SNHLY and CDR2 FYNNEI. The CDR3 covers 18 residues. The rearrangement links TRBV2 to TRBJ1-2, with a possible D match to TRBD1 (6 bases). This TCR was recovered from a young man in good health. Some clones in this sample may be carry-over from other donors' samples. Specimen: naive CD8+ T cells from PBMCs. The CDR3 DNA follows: TGTGCCAGCACTCGGGGGGGCAGGGGTTACCCTTCAAACTATGGCTACACCTTC. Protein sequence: CASTRGGRGYPSNYGYTF. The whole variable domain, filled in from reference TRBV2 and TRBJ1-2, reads EPEVTQTPSHQVTQMGQEVILRCVPISNHLYFYWYRQILGQKVEFLVSFYNNEISEKSEIFDDQFSVERPDGSNFTLKIRSTKLEDSAMYFCASTRGGRGYPSNYGYTFGSGTRLTVV.